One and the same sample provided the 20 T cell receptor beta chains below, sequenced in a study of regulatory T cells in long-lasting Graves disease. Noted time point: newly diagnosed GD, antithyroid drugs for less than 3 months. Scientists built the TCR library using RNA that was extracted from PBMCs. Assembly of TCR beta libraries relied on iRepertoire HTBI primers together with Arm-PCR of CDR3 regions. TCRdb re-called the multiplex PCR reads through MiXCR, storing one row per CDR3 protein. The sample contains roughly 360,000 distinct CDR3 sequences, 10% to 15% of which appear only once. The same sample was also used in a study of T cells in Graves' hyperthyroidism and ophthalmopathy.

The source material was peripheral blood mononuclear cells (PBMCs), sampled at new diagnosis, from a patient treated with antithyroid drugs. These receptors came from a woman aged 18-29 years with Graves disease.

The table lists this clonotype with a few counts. This chain's CDR3 is CASSHRTRQLSSGANVLTF. CDR3 nucleotides: TGTGCCAGCAGCCACAGGACTCGCCAATTAAGCTCTGGGGCCAACGTCCTGACTTTC. The chain combines TRBV5-6 with TRBJ2-6; D may be TRBD1 or TRBD2 (5 bases each). From germline, CDR1 is SGHDT and CDR2 YYEEEE. V was clipped by 4 bases and J by 0 bases, with 20 bases between them. The CDR3 is 19 amino acids.

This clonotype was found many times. CDR3 sequence: CASSDGASGRAEQFF. The CDR3, as DNA: TGTGCCAGCAGTGATGGGGCTAGCGGGAGGGCCGAGCAGTTCTTC. The chain has TRBV2 and TRBJ2-1; TRBD2 aligns across 12 bases. This CDR3 is built from 15 residues. From germline, CDR1 is SNHLY and CDR2 FYNNEI. Trimming cost V 3 bases and J 10 bases; bases outside gene matches: 7.

The CDR3, as DNA: TGCAGTGCTAGAGATGGGGTAGCGGGAGGCCTATTGTTTTTCTCCTACAATGAGCAGTTCTTC. Residues: CSARDGVAGGLLFFSYNEQFF. The chain has TRBV20-1 and TRBJ2-1; 10 nucleotides line up with TRBD2. Losses at the gene ends were 0 bases for V and 0 bases for J; bases not matched to a gene: 17. CDR1 DFQATT and CDR2 SNEGSKA come from the germline V gene (reference sequence). The CDR3 runs to 21 residues.

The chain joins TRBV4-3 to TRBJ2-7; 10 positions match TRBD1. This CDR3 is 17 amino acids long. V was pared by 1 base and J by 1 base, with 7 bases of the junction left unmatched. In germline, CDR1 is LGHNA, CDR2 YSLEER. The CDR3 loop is CASSQGGDRGSSYEQYV. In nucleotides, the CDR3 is TGCGCCAGCAGCCAAGGAGGGGACAGGGGATCATCCTACGAGCAGTACGTC.

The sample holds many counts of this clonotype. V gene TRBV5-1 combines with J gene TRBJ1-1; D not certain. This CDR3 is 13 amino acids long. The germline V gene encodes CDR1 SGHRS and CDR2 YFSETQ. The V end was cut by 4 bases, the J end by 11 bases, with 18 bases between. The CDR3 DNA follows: TGCGCCAGCAGCCCCACCGGAGGATCGGATGCTTTCTTT. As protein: CASSPTGGSDAFF.

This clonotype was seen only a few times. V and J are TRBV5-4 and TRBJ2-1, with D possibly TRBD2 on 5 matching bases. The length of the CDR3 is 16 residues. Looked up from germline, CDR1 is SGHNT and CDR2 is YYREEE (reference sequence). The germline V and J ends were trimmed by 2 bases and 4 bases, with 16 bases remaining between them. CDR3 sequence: CASSLNRGLGYNEQFF. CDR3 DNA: TGTGCCAGCAGCTTAAATCGCGGACTGGGGTACAATGAGCAGTTCTTC.

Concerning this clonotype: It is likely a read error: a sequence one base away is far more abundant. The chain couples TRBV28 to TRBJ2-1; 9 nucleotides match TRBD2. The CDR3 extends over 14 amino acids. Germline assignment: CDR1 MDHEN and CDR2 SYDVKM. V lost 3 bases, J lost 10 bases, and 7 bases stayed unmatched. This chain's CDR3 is CASSFLAGNYEQFF. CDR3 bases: TGTGCCAGCAGTTTCCTAGCGGGAAACTACGAGCAGTTCTTC.

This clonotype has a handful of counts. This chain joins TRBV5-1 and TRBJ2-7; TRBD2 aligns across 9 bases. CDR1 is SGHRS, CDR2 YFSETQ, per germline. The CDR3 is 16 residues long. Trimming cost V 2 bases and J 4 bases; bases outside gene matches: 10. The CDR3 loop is CASSFWLAGIGYEQYF. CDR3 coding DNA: TGCGCCAGCAGCTTTTGGCTAGCGGGAATTGGATACGAGCAGTACTTC.

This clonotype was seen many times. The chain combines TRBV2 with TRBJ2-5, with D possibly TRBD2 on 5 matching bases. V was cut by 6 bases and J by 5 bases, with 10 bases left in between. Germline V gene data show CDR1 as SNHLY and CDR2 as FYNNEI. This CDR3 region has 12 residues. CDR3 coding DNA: TGTGCCAGCAGCAGCAGAGGGGAGACCCAGTACTTC. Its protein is CASSSRGETQYF.

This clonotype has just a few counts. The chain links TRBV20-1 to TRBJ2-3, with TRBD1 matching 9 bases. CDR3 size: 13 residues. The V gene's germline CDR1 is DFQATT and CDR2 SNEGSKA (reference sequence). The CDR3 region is CTQGDRDTDTQYF. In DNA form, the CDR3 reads TGCACCCAGGGGGACAGGGACACAGATACGCAGTATTTT.

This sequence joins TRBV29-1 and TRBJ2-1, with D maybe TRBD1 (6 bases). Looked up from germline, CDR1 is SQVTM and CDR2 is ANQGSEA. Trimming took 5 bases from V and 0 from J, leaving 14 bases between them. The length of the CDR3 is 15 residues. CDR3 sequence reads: CSVYTGLSSYNEQFF. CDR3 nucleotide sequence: TGCAGCGTTTATACAGGGCTCAGCTCCTACAATGAGCAGTTCTTC.

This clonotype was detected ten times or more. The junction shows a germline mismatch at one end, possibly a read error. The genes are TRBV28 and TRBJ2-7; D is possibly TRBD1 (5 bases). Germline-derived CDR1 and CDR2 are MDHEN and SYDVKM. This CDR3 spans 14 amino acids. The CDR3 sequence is CAGSLGQGSYEQYF. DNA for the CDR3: TGTGCCGGCAGTTTAGGGCAGGGATCCTACGAGCAGTACTTC.

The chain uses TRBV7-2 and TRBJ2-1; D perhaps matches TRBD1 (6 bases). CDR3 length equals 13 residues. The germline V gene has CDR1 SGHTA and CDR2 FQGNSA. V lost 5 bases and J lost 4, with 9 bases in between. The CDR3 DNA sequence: TGTGCCAGCAGCCCTACAGGGTACAATGAGCAGTTCTTC. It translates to CASSPTGYNEQFF.

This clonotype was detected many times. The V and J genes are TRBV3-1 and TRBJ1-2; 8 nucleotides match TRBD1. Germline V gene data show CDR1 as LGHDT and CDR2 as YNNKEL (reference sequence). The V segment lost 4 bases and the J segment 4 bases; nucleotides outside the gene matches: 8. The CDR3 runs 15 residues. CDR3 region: CASSPLGQGLYGYTF. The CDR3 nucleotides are TGTGCCAGCAGCCCTTTAGGACAGGGCCTCTATGGCTACACCTTC. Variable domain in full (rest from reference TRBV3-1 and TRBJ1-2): DTAVSQTPKYLVTQMGNDKSIKCEQNLGHDTMYWYKQDSKKFLKIMFSYNNKELIINETVPNRFSPKSPDKAHLNLHINSLELGDSAVYFCASSPLGQGLYGYTFGSGTRLTVV.

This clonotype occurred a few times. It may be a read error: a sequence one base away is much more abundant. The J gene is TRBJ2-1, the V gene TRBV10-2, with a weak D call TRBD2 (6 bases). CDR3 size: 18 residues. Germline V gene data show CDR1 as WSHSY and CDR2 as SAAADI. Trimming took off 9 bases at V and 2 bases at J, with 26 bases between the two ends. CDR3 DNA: TGCGCCAGTATTGGAAGAGAGGTGCGGGACCACCCCTACAATGAGCAGTTCTTC. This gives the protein CASIGREVRDHPYNEQFF.

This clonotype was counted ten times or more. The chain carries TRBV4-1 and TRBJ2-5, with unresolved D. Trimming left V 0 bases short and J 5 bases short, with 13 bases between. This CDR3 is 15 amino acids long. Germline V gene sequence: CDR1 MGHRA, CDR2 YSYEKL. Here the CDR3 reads CASSQDRHGEETQYF. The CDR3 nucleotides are TGCGCCAGCAGCCAAGACCGCCACGGCGAGGAGACCCAGTACTTC.

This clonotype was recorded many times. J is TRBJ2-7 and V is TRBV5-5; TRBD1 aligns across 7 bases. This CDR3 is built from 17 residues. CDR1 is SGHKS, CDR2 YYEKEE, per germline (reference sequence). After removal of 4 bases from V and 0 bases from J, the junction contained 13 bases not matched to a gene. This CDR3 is CASSRDSLALSSYEQYV. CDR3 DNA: TGTGCCAGCAGCCGGGACAGCTTAGCTCTGAGCTCCTACGAGCAGTACGTC.

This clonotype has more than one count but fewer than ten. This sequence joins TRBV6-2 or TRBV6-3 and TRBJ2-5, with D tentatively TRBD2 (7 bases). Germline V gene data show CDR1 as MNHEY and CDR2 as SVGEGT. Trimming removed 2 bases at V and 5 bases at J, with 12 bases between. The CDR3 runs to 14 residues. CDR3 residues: CASSYEGGRETQYF. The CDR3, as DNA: TGTGCCAGCAGTTACGAGGGGGGGCGGGAGACCCAGTACTTC.

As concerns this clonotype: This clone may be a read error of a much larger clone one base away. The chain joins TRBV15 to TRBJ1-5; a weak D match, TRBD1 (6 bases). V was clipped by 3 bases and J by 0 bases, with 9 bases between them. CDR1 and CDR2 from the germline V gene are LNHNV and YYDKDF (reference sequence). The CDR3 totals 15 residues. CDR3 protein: CATSSGRGSNQPQHF. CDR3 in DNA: TGTGCCACCAGCAGTGGCAGGGGTAGCAATCAGCCCCAGCATTTT.

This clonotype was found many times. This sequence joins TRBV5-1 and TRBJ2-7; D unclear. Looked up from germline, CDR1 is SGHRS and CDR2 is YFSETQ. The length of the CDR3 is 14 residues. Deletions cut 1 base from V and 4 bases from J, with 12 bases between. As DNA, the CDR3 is TGCGCCAGCAGCTTGCTTCGCCGGCAGTACGAGCAGTACGTC. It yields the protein CASSLLRRQYEQYV.